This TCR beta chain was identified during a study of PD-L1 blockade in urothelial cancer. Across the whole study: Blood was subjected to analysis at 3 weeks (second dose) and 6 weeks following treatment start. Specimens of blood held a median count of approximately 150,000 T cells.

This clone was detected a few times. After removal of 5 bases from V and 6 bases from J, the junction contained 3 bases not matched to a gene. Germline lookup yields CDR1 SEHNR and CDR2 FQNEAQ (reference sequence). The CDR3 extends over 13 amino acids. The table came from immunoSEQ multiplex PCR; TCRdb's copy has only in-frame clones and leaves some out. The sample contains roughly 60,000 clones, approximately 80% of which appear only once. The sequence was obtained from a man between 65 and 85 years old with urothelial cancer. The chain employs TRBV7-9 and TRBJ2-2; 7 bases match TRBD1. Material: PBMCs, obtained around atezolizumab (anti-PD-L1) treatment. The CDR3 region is CASSPQGAGELFF. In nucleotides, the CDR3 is TGTGCCAGCAGCCCGCAGGGGGCCGGGGAGCTGTTTTTT.